This T cell receptor (beta chain) was found in a study of regulatory T cells in long-lasting Graves disease. Sequencing libraries for TCR beta were prepared with iRepertoire HTBI primers and Arm-PCR of CDR3 regions. From the multiplex PCR reads, TCRdb called clonotypes with MiXCR, one entry per CDR3 protein. The table shows hundreds of thousands of distinct CDR3 sequences, with 15% to 20% occurring only once. In its sample, this clonotype was seen many times. Antigen unknown. Whole-study results and caveats: TCR diversity was lower in persistent than newly diagnosed Graves' disease. Favoring TRBV28, TRBJ1-2 and TRBJ2-5 was a feature seen in persistent disease.

Germline trimming cut 3 bases from V and 2 bases from J; bases unmatched to any gene: 13. Germline CDR1 is SGHVS and CDR2 is FQNEAQ. The CDR3 is 18 residues long. Time point meaning: newly diagnosed GD, antithyroid drugs for less than 3 months. RNA extracted from PBMCs served as the sequencing template. Clinicians diagnosed Graves' disease using American Thyroid Association guidelines. These data are also associated with another study on T cells in Graves' hyperthyroidism and ophthalmopathy.

This receptor was obtained from a woman in her thirties with Graves disease. This material consisted of peripheral blood mononuclear cells (PBMCs), taken at new diagnosis, from a patient treated with antithyroid drugs. This chain joins TRBV7-8 and TRBJ2-3; 8 nucleotides line up with TRBD1. The CDR3 here is CASSLDQTGTGHTDTQYF. Written as DNA, the CDR3 is TGTGCCAGCAGCTTGGATCAAACCGGGACAGGCCACACAGATACGCAGTATTTT. Together with reference TRBV7-8 and TRBJ2-3, the CDR3 gives the full variable domain: GAGVSQSPRYKVAKRGQDVALRCDPISGHVSLFWYQQALGQGPEFLTYFQNEAQLDKSGLPSDRFFAERPEGSVSTLKIQRTQQEDSAVYLCASSLDQTGTGHTDTQYFGPGTRLTVL.